This passage covers 21 T cell receptor beta chains from one sample sequenced in a study of tumor-infiltrating lymphocytes in primary liver carcinoma. The researchers obtained blood RNA from unsorted whole blood and also extracted germline DNA. TCR beta cDNA was prepared out of about 530 ng total RNA by means of a constant-region primer. Researchers made the TCR beta libraries by running three nested multiplex PCR rounds with slightly modified ARM-PCR. Primers for the first two PCR rounds were TRBV1-TRBV30 forward primers and a C-beta reverse primer (around 11 cycles per round). TCRdb re-called the multiplex PCR reads with MiXCR, one entry per CDR3 protein. The sample lists some 180,000 distinct CDR3 sequences, 60% occurring once. Source material: peripheral blood. Source of these receptors: a man aged 40-55 years with primary liver carcinoma and hepatitis B virus infection.

To note about this clonotype: Being one base from a much bigger clone, this may be a read error. This rearrangement joins TRBV11-2 to TRBJ2-2; TRBD2 might be the D (5 bases). Looked up from germline, CDR1 is SGHAT and CDR2 is FQNNGV. The CDR3 runs 14 residues. In DNA, the CDR3 is TGTGCCAGCAGCTTAGCTCTCGCCACCGGGGAGCTGTTATTT. Protein sequence: CASSLALATGELLF.

This clonotype was seen a single time. Because it lacks the conserved phenylalanine or tryptophan at the end, this CDR3 is likely a read error. The chain joins TRBV11-3 to TRBJ2-1; no firm D call. The CDR3 contains 14 residues. Trimming shortened V by 2 bases and J by 9 bases, and 14 bases separated the two germline ends. Germline V gene sequence: CDR1 SGHNT, CDR2 YENEEA. The CDR3 region has the DNA TGTGCCAGCAGCTTAAGTCTGGGCGACGGTGAGCAGTTCTCC. Its protein is CASSLSLGDGEQFS.

This CDR3 reads CASRVDQYETQYF. The CDR3 DNA reads as TGTGCCAGCAGAGTAGATCAGTATGAGACCCAGTACTTC. The V call is TRBV11-2, the J call TRBJ2-5; no clear D gene. V gave up 6 bases and J gave up 5 bases, with 13 bases separating them. The CDR3 contains 13 residues. The germline gives CDR1 SGHAT, CDR2 FQNNGV.

The CDR3 sequence is CAIRVAGGNGELFF. In nucleotides, the CDR3 is TGTGCCATCCGTGTTGCGGGAGGGAACGGGGAGCTGTTTTTT. The rearrangement uses TRBV10-3 and TRBJ2-2; 9 positions match TRBD2. Germline CDR1 ENHRY, CDR2 SYGVKD. The CDR3 covers 14 residues. J lost 7 bases, V lost 8 bases, and 8 bases had no gene match.

This clonotype was detected ten times or more. V and J are TRBV11-2 and TRBJ2-7; D is possibly TRBD2 (5 bases). Looked up from germline, CDR1 is SGHAT and CDR2 is FQNNGV. Trimming left V 5 bases short and J 1 base short, with 12 bases between. CDR3 length equals 14 residues. CDR3 nucleotides: TGTGCCAGCAGCCTCGAAAGCGGATCCTACGAGCAGTACTTC. Its protein product is CASSLESGSYEQYF.

As to this clonotype: One end of the junction varies from germline; a read error may be responsible. This rearrangement joins TRBV28 to TRBJ2-7, with D perhaps TRBD1 or TRBD2 (5 bases each). The CDR3 consists of 13 residues. CDR1 and CDR2 from the germline V gene are MDHEN and SYDVKM. CDR3 DNA: TGTGCCAGCAGTTTTCGGGACCGTCTGAGCAATATCTTC. Translation gives CASSFRDRLSNIF.

The V call is TRBV12-3 or TRBV12-4, the J call TRBJ1-2; 8 positions agree with TRBD1. CDR3 length equals 13 residues. V dropped 8 bases and J dropped 9; count of bases not matched to a gene: 11. CDR3 nucleotides: TGTGCCAGCGGCACGGACAGGGAATATAGCTACACCTTC. Protein product: CASGTDREYSYTF.

Regarding this clonotype: Relative to the germline gene, one junction end is altered; a read error may explain this. V is TRBV7-9 and J is TRBJ2-7; 10 bases line up with TRBD2. The CDR3 covers 13 residues. In germline, CDR1 is SEHNR, CDR2 FQNEAQ (reference sequence). CDR3 in DNA: TGTGCCAGGAGCTTAGCGGGAGGCCCCGAGCAGTACTTC. Its protein is CARSLAGGPEQYF.

This clonotype occurred a few times. This sequence joins TRBV6-5 and TRBJ2-7; 8 bases fit TRBD2. The CDR3 spans 16 residues. Germline assignment: CDR1 MNHEY and CDR2 SVGAGI. J gave up 7 bases and V 5 bases, and 16 bases lay outside the gene matches. This CDR3 reads CASSESLGAGAGEQYF. The CDR3, as DNA: TGTGCCAGCAGTGAATCCCTGGGAGCGGGAGCCGGGGAGCAGTACTTC.

This clonotype was counted a few times. A read error may be the cause here, since a much bigger clone is one base away. The chain employs TRBV7-9 and TRBJ2-5; D gene uncertain. This CDR3 has 12 amino acids. With 0 bases removed from V and 2 bases from J, the gap between germline ends came to 1 base. Germline V gene sequence: CDR1 SEHNR, CDR2 FQNEAQ (reference sequence). CDR3 in DNA: TGTGCCAGCAGCTTAGCGCAAGAGACCCAGTACTTC. Translation: CASSLAQETQYF.

Of note for this clonotype: Mismatch with germline at one junction end may stem from a read error. The rearrangement links TRBV5-1 to TRBJ2-3; D remains ambiguous. The CDR3 extends over 15 amino acids. CDR1 is SGHRS and CDR2 is YFSETQ in the germline V gene. The CDR3 DNA follows: TGCGCCAGCAGCTTAAGGAGTGTTAGAACAGATGCGCAGTATTTT. As protein: CASSLRSVRTDAQYF.

This clonotype was seen more than once but under ten times. Given a much more abundant clone one base away, this may be a read error. The chain links TRBV11-1 to TRBJ2-4; 9 bases are shared with TRBD2. There are 17 residues in the CDR3. V shed 3 bases and J 2 bases; nucleotides not matched to a gene: 8. CDR1 SGHAT and CDR2 FQDESV come from the germline V gene (reference sequence). CDR3 nucleotide sequence: TGTGCCAGCAGCTTTCCCGGGACTAGCAGGACCAAAAACATTCAGTACTTC. Its translation: CASSFPGTSRTKNIQYF. The full variable domain, completed using reference TRBV11-1 and TRBJ2-4, is EAEVAQSPRYKITEKSQAVAFWCDPISGHATLYWYRQILGQGPELLVQFQDESVVDDSQLPKDRFSAERLKGVDSTLKIQPAELGDSAMYLCASSFPGTSRTKNIQYFGAGTRLSVL.

This clonotype is classed as medium-sized (0.01 to 0.1%). The genes are TRBV11-2 and TRBJ1-1, with D unclear. Germline values: CDR1 SGHAT, CDR2 FQNNGV. The CDR3 totals 16 residues. Trimming took 3 bases from V and 6 from J, leaving 20 bases between them. The CDR3 coding sequence is TGTGCCAGCAGCTTCGATTTGGGCGGAAGAGTCGCTGAAGCTTTCTTT. It codes for CASSFDLGGRVAEAFF.

The V gene is TRBV4-1, the J gene TRBJ2-5; 10 bases are a match to TRBD2. Looked up from germline, CDR1 is MGHRA and CDR2 is YSYEKL. The ends lost 0 bases at V and 5 bases at J; junction bases unmatched: 3. The CDR3 is 15 residues long. The CDR3 reads CASSQDSGRGETQYF. The CDR3 coding sequence is TGCGCCAGCAGCCAAGACAGCGGGAGGGGTGAGACCCAGTACTTC.

A remark on this clonotype: This sequence may be a read error, since a much larger clone differs from it by one base. The CDR3 bases are TGCAGCGTTGAAAAGGGGTTCGGCTACACCTTC. It codes for CSVEKGFGYTF. The chain is built from TRBV29-1 and TRBJ1-2, with D perhaps TRBD1 (5 bases). Looked up from germline, CDR1 is SQVTM and CDR2 is ANQGSEA. This CDR3 is built from 11 residues. Trimming stripped 2 bases from V and 8 bases from J, with 9 bases between.

The rearrangement joins TRBV6-5 to TRBJ2-5; TRBD1 aligns across 9 bases. The germline CDR1 and CDR2 sequences are MNHEY and SVGAGI. V shed 6 bases, J shed 6 bases, and the junction held 5 bases outside the gene matches. The CDR3 extends over 13 amino acids. CDR3 nucleotide sequence: TGTGCCAGCAGGATAGGACAGGGGAAGACCCAGTACTTC. Translation gives CASRIGQGKTQYF.

Comments on this clonotype: One end of the junction does not line up with germline, which may come from a read error. This chain connects TRBV11-2 to TRBJ2-2, with 7 positions matching TRBD1. CDR3 length: 14 amino acids. Germline-derived CDR1 and CDR2 are SGHAT and FQNNGV. CDR3 DNA sequence: TGTGCAAGCAGCCGCAGGGGGAACACCGGGGAGCTGCTTTTT. It yields the protein CASSRRGNTGELLF. Variable domain in full (rest from reference TRBV11-2 and TRBJ2-2): EAGVAQSPRYKIIEKRQSVAFWCNPISGHATLYWYQQILGQGPKLLIQFQNNGVVDDSQLPKDRFSAERLKGVDSTLKIQPAKLEDSAVYLCASSRRGNTGELLFGEGSRLTVL.

This clonotype was observed a handful of times. It may be a read error: a sequence one base away is much more abundant. The chain's CDR3 is CASNSLRSSYEQYF. CDR3 nucleotide sequence: TGTGCCAGCAACTCACTAAGGAGCTCCTACGAGCAGTACTTC. V and J are TRBV11-2 and TRBJ2-7; D is ambiguous. V dropped 7 bases and J dropped 0 bases, with 13 bases sitting between them. From germline, CDR1 is SGHAT and CDR2 FQNNGV. This CDR3 has 14 amino acids.

As regards this clonotype: One base away lies a much larger clone, so this may be a sequencing read error. This CDR3 fails to terminate in the conserved phenylalanine or tryptophan, so it likely reflects a read error. The chain recombines TRBV11-2 with TRBJ1-1; D possibly corresponds to TRBD1 (6 bases). Germline loops: CDR1 SGHAT, CDR2 FQNNGV. CDR3 length equals 18 residues. The V and J ends lost 5 bases and 4 bases respectively, with 26 bases between them. The CDR3 loop is CASSPIGGHDLWGTEAFS. The CDR3 nucleotides read TGTGCCAGCAGCCCAATTGGGGGACATGACCTTTGGGGCACTGAAGCTTTCTCT.

The V call is TRBV5-6, the J call TRBJ1-1, with D hard to call. V lost 4 bases and J lost 7, with 8 bases in between. Germline CDR1 SGHDT, CDR2 YYEEEE. The CDR3 spans 11 residues. The CDR3, as DNA: TGTGCCAGCAGCGGACGGGGTGAAGCTTTCTTT. It codes for CASSGRGEAFF. Filled out from reference TRBV5-6 and TRBJ1-1, the complete variable domain reads DAGVTQSPTHLIKTRGQQVTLRCSPKSGHDTVSWYQQALGQGPQFIFQYYEEEERQRGNFPDRFSGHQFPNYSSELNVNALLLGDSALYLCASSGRGEAFFGQGTRLTVV.

There are a few counts of this clonotype. The chain is built from TRBV14 and TRBJ2-2, with no clear D. V dropped 4 bases and J dropped 9 bases, with 15 bases sitting between them. Looked up from germline, CDR1 is SGHDN and CDR2 is FVKESK. The CDR3 runs 14 residues. CDR3 sequence reads: CASSLLTTSRELFF. In nucleotides, the CDR3 is TGTGCCAGCAGCCTCCTTACCACCTCCCGGGAGCTGTTTTTT. The complete variable domain, with remaining parts taken from reference TRBV14 and TRBJ2-2, reads EAGVTQFPSHSVIEKGQTVTLRCDPISGHDNLYWYRRVMGKEIKFLLHFVKESKQDESGMPNNRFLAERTGGTYSTLKVQPAELEDSGVYFCASSLLTTSRELFFGEGSRLTVL.